The following is a T cell receptor beta chain sequence with its context. Its antigen remains unidentified. The sample is drawn from a study of CD8 T cell repertoires and HIV-1 epitope variants. The CDR3 contains 12 residues. V lost 7 bases to trimming and J lost 3 bases; unmatched junction nucleotides: 3. Here immunoSEQ multiplex PCR was the method, and the copy in TCRdb shows in-frame clones only, minus some. Of roughly 4,600 clones listed, approximately 70% were seen once; the top ten hold approximately 42%. The sequence was obtained from a male donor with HIV. V gene TRBV23-1 combines with J gene TRBJ2-7, with 7 bases lining up with TRBD1. TRBV23-1 is recorded as an ORF, its role being uncertain. Sequences were obtained from cultured CD8+ T cells derived from PBMCs. The CDR3 protein is CASNTGVYEQYF. The CDR3 nucleotides are TGCGCCAGCAATACAGGGGTCTACGAGCAGTACTTC.